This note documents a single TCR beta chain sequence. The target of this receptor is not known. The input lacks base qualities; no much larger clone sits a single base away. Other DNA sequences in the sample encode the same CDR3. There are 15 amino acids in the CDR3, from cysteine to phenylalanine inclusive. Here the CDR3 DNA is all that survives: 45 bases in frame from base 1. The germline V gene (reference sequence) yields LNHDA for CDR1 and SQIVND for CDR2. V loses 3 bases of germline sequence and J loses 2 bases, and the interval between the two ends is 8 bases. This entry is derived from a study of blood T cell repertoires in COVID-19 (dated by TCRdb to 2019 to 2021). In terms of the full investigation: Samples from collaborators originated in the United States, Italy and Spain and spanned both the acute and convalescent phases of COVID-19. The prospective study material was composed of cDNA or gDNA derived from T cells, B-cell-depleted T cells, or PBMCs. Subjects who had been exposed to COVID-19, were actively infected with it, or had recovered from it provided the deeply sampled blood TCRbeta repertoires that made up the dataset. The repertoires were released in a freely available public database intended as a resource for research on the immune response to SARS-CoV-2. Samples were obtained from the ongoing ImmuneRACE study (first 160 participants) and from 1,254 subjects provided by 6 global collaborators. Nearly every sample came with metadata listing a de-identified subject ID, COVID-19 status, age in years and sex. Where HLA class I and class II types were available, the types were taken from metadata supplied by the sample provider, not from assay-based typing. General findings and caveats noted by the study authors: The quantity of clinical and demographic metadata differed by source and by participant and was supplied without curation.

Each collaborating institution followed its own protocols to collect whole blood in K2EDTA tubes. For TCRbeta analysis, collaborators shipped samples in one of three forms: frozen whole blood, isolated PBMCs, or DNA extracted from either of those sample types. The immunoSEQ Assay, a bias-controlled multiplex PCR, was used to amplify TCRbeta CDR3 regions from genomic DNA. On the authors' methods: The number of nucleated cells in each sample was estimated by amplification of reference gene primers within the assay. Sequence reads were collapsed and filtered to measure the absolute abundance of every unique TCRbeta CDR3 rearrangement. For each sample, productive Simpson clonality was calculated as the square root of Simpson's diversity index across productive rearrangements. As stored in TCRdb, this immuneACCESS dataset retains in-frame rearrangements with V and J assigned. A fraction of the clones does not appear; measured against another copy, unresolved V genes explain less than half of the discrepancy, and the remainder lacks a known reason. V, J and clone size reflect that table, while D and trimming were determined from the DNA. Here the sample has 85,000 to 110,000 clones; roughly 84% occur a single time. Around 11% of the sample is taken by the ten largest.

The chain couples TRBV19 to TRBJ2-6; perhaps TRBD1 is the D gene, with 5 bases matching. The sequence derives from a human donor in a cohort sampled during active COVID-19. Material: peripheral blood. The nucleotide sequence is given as TGTGCCAGTAGTATCATAGGGGCTGGGGCCAACGTCCTGACTTTC. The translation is CASSIIGAGANVLTF.